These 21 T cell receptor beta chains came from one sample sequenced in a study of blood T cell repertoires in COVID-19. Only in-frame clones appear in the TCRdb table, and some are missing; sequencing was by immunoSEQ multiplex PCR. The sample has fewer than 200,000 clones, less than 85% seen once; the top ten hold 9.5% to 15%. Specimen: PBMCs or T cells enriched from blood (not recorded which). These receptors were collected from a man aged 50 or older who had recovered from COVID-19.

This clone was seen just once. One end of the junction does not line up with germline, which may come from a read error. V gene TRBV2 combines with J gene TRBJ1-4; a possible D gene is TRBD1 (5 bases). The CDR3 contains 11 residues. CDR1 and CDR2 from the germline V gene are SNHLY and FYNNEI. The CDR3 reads CASSEASGGIF. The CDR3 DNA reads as TGTGCCAGCAGTGAAGCTAGCGGGGGGATTTTT.

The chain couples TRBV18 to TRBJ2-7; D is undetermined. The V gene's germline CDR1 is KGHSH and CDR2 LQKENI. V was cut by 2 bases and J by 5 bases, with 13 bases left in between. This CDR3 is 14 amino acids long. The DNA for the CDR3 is TGTGCCAGCTCACCAACGGCAGGCCCTCACGAGCAGTACTTC. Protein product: CASSPTAGPHEQYF.

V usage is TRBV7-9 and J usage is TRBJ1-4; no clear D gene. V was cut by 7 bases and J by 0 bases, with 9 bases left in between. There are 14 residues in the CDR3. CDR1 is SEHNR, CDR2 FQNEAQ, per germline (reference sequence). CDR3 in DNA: TGTGCCAGCACGCAAGCAACAACTAATGAAAAACTGTTTTTT. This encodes CASTQATTNEKLFF.

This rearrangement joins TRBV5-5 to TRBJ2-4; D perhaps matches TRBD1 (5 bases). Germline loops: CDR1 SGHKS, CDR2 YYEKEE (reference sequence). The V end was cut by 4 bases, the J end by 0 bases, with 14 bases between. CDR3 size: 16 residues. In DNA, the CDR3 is TGTGCCAGCAGCGTGTGGACATACCTAGCCAAAAACATTCAGTACTTC. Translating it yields CASSVWTYLAKNIQYF.

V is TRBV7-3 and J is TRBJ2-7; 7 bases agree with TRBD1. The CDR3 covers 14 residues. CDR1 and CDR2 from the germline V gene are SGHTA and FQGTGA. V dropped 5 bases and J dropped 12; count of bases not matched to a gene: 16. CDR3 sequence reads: CASSQDRDRTPPYF. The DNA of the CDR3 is TGTGCCAGCAGCCAGGACCGGGACAGAACCCCTCCGTACTTC.

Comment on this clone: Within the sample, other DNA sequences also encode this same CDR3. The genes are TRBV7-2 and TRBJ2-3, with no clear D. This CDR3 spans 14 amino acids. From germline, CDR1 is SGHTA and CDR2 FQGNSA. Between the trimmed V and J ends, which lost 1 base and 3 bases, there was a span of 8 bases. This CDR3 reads CASSLGARTDTQYF. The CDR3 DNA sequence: TGTGCCAGCAGCTTAGGGGCCCGAACAGATACGCAGTATTTT.

CDR3 residues: CASSSHPDRASGNTIYF. In nucleotides, the CDR3 is TGCGCCAGCAGCTCCCACCCGGACAGGGCCTCTGGAAACACCATATATTTT. V gene TRBV5-1 combines with J gene TRBJ1-3; 8 bases are shared with TRBD1. Germline assignment: CDR1 SGHRS and CDR2 YFSETQ. J lost 0 bases, V lost 3 bases, and 8 bases had no gene match. The CDR3 has 17 amino acids.

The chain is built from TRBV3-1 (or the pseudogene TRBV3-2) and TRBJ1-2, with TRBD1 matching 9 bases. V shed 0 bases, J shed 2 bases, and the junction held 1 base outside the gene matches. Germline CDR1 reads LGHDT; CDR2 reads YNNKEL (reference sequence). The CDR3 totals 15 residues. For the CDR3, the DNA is TGTGCCAGCAGCCAAGAGACAGGGGGAAACTATGGCTACACCTTC. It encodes CASSQETGGNYGYTF.

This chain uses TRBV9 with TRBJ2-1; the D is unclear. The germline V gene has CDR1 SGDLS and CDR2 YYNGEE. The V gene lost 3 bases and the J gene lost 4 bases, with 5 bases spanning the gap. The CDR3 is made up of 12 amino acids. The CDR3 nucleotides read TGTGCCAGCAGCGCGCAGTACAATGAGCAGTTCTTC. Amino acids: CASSAQYNEQFF.

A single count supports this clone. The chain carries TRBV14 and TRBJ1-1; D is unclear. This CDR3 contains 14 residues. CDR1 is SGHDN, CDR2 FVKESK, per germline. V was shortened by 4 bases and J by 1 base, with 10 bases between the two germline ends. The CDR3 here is CASSPRRQNTEAFF. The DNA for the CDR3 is TGTGCCAGCAGCCCGAGGCGGCAGAACACTGAAGCTTTCTTT.

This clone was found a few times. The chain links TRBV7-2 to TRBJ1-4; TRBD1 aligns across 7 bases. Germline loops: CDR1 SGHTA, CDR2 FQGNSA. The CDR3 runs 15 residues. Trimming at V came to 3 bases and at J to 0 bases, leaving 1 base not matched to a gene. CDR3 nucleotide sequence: TGTGCCAGCAGCTTTGACAGGGCAACTAATGAAAAACTGTTTTTT. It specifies CASSFDRATNEKLFF.

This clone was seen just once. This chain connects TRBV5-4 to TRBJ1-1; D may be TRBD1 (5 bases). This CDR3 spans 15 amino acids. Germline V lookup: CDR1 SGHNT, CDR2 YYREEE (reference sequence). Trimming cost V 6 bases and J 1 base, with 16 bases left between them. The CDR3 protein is CASTLRGGENTEAFF. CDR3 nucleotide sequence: TGTGCCAGCACCCTGAGGGGCGGGGAGAACACTGAAGCTTTCTTT.

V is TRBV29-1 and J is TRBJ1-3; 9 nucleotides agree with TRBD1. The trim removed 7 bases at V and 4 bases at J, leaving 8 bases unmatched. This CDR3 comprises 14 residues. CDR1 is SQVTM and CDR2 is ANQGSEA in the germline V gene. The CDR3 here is CSARQGGSGNTIYF. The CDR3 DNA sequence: TGCAGCGCTCGACAGGGGGGGTCCGGAAACACCATATATTTT.

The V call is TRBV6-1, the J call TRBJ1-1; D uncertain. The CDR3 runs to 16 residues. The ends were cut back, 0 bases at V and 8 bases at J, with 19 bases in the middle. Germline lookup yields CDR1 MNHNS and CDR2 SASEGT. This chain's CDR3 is CASSEARQVLGGEAFF. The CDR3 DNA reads TGTGCCAGCAGTGAAGCCCGCCAGGTCCTCGGCGGGGAAGCTTTCTTT.

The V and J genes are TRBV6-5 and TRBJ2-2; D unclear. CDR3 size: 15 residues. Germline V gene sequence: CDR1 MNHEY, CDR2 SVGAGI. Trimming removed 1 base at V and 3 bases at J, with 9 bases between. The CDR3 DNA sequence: TGTGCCAGCAGTTACTTGTCCACAGACACCGGGGAGCTGTTTTTT. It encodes CASSYLSTDTGELFF.

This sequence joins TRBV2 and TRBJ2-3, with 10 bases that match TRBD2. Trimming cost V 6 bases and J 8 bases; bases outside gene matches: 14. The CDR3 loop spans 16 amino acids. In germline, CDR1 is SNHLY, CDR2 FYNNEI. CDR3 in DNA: TGTGCCAGCAGCCCGGGCTTAGCGGGGGGCAGGGGTACGCAGTATTTT. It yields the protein CASSPGLAGGRGTQYF.

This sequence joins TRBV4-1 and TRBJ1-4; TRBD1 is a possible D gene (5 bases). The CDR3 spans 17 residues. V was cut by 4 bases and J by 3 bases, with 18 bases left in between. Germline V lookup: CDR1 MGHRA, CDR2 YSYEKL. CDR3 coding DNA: TGCGCCAGCAGCCCGGGAGAGGGGCGGAGGTCTAATGAAAAACTGTTTTTT. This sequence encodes CASSPGEGRRSNEKLFF.

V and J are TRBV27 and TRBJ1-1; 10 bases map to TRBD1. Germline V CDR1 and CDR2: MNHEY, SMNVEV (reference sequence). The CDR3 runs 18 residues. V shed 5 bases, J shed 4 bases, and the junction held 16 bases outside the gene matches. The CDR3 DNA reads TGTGCCAGCAGTCTCCTCCCTCCCGGGACAGGGGCATCCACTGAAGCTTTCTTT. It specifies CASSLLPPGTGASTEAFF.

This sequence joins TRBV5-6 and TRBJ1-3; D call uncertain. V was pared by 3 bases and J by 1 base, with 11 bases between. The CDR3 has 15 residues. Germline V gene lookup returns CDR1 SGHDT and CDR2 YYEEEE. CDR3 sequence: CASSSSSESGNTIYF. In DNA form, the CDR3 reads TGTGCCAGCAGCTCCTCCTCGGAGTCTGGAAACACCATATATTTT.

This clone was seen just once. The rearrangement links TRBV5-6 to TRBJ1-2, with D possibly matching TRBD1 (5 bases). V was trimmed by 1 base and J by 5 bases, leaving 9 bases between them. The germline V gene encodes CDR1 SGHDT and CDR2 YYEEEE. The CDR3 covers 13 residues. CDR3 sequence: CASSLNGGYGYTF. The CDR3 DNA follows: TGTGCCAGCAGCTTGAACGGGGGTTATGGCTACACCTTC.

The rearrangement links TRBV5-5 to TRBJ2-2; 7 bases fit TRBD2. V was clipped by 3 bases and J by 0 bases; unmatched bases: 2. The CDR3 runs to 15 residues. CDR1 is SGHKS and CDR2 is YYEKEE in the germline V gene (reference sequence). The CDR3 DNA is TGTGCCAGCAGCTGGGGGGGAACGAACACCGGGGAGCTGTTTTTT. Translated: CASSWGGTNTGELFF. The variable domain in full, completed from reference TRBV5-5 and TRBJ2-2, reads DAGVTQSPTHLIKTRGQQVTLRCSPISGHKSVSWYQQVLGQGPQFIFQYYEKEERGRGNFPDRFSARQFPNYSSELNVNALLLGDSALYLCASSWGGTNTGELFFGEGSRLTVL.